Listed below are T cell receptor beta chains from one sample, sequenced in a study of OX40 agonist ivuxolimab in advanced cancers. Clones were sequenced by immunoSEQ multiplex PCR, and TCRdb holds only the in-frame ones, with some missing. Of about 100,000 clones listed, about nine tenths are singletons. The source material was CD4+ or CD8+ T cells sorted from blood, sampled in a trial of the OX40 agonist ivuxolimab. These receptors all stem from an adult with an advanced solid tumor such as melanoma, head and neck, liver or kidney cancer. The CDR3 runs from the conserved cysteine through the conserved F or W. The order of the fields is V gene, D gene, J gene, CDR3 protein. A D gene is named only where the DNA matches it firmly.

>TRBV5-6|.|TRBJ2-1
CASSSLRNEQFF
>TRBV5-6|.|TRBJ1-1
CASSSSGGRAFF
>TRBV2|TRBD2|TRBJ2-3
CASRKAGGPTDTQYF
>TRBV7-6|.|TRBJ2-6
CASSLVAGANVLTF
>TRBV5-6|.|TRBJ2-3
CASSLLGGTPSTDTQYF
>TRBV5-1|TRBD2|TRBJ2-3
CASSFTSGSTDTQYF
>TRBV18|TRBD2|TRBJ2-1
CASSRTSGSSYNEQFF
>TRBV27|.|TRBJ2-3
CASRRSASTDTQYF
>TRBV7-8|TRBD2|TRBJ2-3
CASSLTTSGRRDTQYF
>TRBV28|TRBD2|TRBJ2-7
CASSFGGASYEQYF
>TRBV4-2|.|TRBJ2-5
CASSQDLRVKETQYF
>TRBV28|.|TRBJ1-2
CASSLGGQPNYGYTF
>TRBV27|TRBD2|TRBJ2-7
CASSPGTSGTYEQYF
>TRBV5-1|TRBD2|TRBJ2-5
CASRRDGGQETQYF
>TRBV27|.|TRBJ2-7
CASSLVSGYEQYF
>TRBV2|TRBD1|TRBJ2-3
CASRNRDRGSSDTQYF
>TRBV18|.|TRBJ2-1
CASSPSLSGISYNEQFF
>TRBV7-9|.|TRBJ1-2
CASTQETANYGYTF
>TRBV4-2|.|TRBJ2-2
CASSQAGRLGELFF
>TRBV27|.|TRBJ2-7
CASSLSTGRTYEQYF
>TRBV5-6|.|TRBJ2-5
CASSLGIAETQYF
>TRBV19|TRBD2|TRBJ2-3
CASMQASGNTDTQYF
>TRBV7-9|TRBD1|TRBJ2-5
CASSFQTGSETQYF
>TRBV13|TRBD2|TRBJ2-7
CASSPRTSGRDEQYF
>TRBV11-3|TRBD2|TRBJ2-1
CASSRGDYNEQFF
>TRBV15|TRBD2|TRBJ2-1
CATSGGTSGYNEQFF
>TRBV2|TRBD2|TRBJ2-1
CASLELAGGVGNEQFF
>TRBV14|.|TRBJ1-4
CASSQGYGRYNEKLFF
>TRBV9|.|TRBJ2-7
CASSVGVKDEQYF